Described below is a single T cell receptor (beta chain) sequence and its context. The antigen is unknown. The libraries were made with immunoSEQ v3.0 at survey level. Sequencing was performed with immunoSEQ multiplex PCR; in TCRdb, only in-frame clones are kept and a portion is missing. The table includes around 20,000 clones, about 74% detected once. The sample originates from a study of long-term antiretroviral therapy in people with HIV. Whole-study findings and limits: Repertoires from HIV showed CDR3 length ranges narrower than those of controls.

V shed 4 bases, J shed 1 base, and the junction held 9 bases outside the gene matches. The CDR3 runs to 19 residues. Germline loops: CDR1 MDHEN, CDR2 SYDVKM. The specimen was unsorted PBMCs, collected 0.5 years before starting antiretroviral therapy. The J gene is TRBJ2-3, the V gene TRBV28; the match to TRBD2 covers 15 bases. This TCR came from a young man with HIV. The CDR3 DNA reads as TGTGCCAGCAGTTCCACCGTCTGGACTAGCGGGGGGGGCACAGATACGCAGTATTTT. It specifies CASSSTVWTSGGGTDTQYF.